Presented here are 11 T cell receptor beta chains from one specimen sequenced in a study of regulatory T cells in long-lasting Graves disease. As to time point: newly diagnosed GD, antithyroid drugs for less than 3 months. PBMCs were the source of the RNA used for TCR sequencing. Arm-PCR with iRepertoire HTBI primers amplified the CDR3 regions for these TCR beta libraries. From the multiplex PCR reads, TCRdb called clonotypes with MiXCR, one entry per CDR3 protein. There are around 400,000 distinct CDR3 sequences in the sample; 15% occur only once, and over 7.5% lies in the top ten. The same sample was also used in a study of T cells in Graves' hyperthyroidism and ophthalmopathy.

The sample here was peripheral blood mononuclear cells (PBMCs), taken at new diagnosis, from a patient treated with antithyroid drugs. The receptors originated from a woman aged 35 to 49 with Graves disease.

CDR3 amino acids: CASSSGGTNAYEQYF. DNA for the CDR3: TGCGCCAGCAGCTCGGGCGGGACTAATGCCTACGAGCAGTACTTC. This chain connects TRBV5-1 to TRBJ2-7, with TRBD2 identical over 7 bases. V gave up 3 bases and J gave up 2 bases; unmatched junction bases: 8. The CDR3 is 15 amino acids. The germline CDR1 and CDR2 sequences are SGHRS and YFSETQ.

In this sample, this clonotype turned up a few times. V usage is TRBV2 and J usage is TRBJ2-2; D unresolved. CDR3 length equals 12 residues. V gave up 10 bases and J gave up 5 bases, with 11 bases separating them. The V gene's germline CDR1 is SNHLY and CDR2 FYNNEI. CDR3 sequence: CAIQSGTGELFF. CDR3 in DNA: TGTGCCATCCAATCTGGGACCGGGGAGCTGTTTTTT.

This clonotype was recorded many times. This rearrangement joins TRBV3-1 to TRBJ2-1; 7 nucleotides align to TRBD2. V gave up 3 bases and J gave up 0 bases; unmatched junction bases: 5. From germline, CDR1 is LGHDT and CDR2 YNNKEL (reference sequence). This CDR3 has 16 residues. This CDR3 reads CASSQGGESSYNEQFF. The CDR3 DNA reads TGTGCCAGCAGCCAGGGGGGGGAGAGCTCCTACAATGAGCAGTTCTTC.

Ten or more counts support this clonotype. The chain couples TRBV20-1 to TRBJ1-5; no clear D gene. The germline gives CDR1 DFQATT, CDR2 SNEGSKA (reference sequence). This CDR3 spans 13 amino acids. V was cut by 4 bases and J by 7 bases, with 14 bases left in between. CDR3 region: CSAIVQVGQPQHF. CDR3 bases: TGCAGTGCTATAGTGCAGGTGGGCCAGCCCCAGCATTTT.

This clonotype was recorded once. A much bigger clone sits one base away, suggesting this may be a read error. The chain is built from TRBV5-6 and TRBJ2-7; D gene unclear. The CDR3 extends over 14 amino acids. From germline, CDR1 is SGHDT and CDR2 YYEEEE. The CDR3 sequence: CVSSLVAETYEQYF. The CDR3 DNA reads as TGTGTCAGCAGCTTGGTCGCAGAGACCTACGAGCAGTACTTC.

In this sample, this clonotype turned up a few times. The chain recombines TRBV6-4 with TRBJ2-5; no firm D call. The V gene's germline CDR1 is MRHNA and CDR2 SNTAGT. The CDR3 is 13 residues long. V lost 4 bases and J 2 bases, leaving 8 bases between the germline ends. CDR3 residues: CASSVGPQETQYF. CDR3 DNA sequence: TGTGCCAGCAGTGTGGGCCCGCAAGAGACCCAGTACTTC.

This clonotype was counted many times. This chain joins TRBV12-3 or TRBV12-4 and TRBJ1-5; D unresolved. The CDR3 consists of 15 residues. Trimming took 3 bases from V and 0 from J, leaving 9 bases between them. The CDR3 bases are TGTGCCAGCAGTTTTGGCAGCCATAGCAATCAGCCCCAGCATTTT. Translation: CASSFGSHSNQPQHF.

This clonotype was seen many times. The CDR3 DNA reads as TGTGCCAGCAGGCTAGCGGGCACAGATACGCAGTATTTT. It codes for CASRLAGTDTQYF. V is TRBV27 and J is TRBJ2-3, with 7 bases matching TRBD2. V dropped 6 bases and J dropped 1; count of bases not matched to a gene: 1. CDR1 and CDR2 from the germline V gene are MNHEY and SMNVEV (reference sequence). This CDR3 has 13 residues.

This clonotype was seen many times. An end of the junction does not agree with germline; a read error may underlie this. The genes are TRBV12-3 or TRBV12-4 and TRBJ1-4, with 10 bases fitting TRBD1. The CDR3 is 13 residues long. CDR3 in amino acids: CASSLAGSGTGVF. CDR3 in DNA: TGTGCCAGCAGTTTGGCGGGCTCCGGGACAGGGGTTTTT.

This clonotype was observed many times. The chain joins TRBV7-9 to TRBJ2-2, with 15 bases fitting TRBD2. J was trimmed by 2 bases and V by 3 bases; bases with no gene match: 10. Germline CDR1 is SEHNR and CDR2 is FQNEAQ (reference sequence). The CDR3 is 20 residues long. The CDR3 region has the DNA TGTGCCAGCAGCTTTAATTTTGGGACTAGCGGGAGGCCTAACACCGGGGAGCTGTTTTTT. As protein: CASSFNFGTSGRPNTGELFF.

DNA of the CDR3: TGCGCCAGCAGCCCAGGGACGGTGAATTCCTATGGCTACACCTTC. It codes for CASSPGTVNSYGYTF. The gene calls are TRBV5-1 and TRBJ1-2; possibly TRBD1 for D (5 bases). V gave up 4 bases and J gave up 4 bases, with 17 bases separating them. The CDR3 covers 15 residues. Germline CDR1 and CDR2: SGHRS and YFSETQ.